These T cell receptor beta chains were read from a single sample in a study of blood T cell repertoires in COVID-19. Libraries were prepared by immunoSEQ multiplex PCR; TCRdb keeps only in-frame clonotypes and omits some of them. The sample contains about 200,000 clones, 70% to 90% of which appear only once. Sequencing was performed on PBMCs or T cells enriched from blood (not recorded which). The receptors come from a woman aged 18-30 years who had recovered from COVID-19. Each CDR3 is given with its conserved first and last residue. The D gene is left open where the match is weak. The size of a clone is reported for some rows only, either as once, few or many, or as a class for expanded clones.

V gene	D gene	clone size	J gene	CDR3 protein	CDR3 DNA
TRBV7-7	TRBD2	many	TRBJ2-3	CASSSRLAGGLDTQYF	TGTGCCAGCAGTTCCCGACTAGCGGGGGGGCTAGATACGCAGTATTTT
TRBV20-1	.	.	TRBJ1-1	CSASRLGAGGEAFF	TGCAGTGCTAGTCGCCTGGGGGCAGGCGGTGAAGCTTTCTTT
TRBV20-1	TRBD1	.	TRBJ1-5	CSASDPGTGGYSNQPQHF	TGCAGTGCTAGTGATCCCGGGACAGGAGGGTATAGCAATCAGCCCCAGCATTTT
TRBV2	.	once	TRBJ1-5	CASSPPLVDQPQHF	TGTGCCAGCAGTCCCCCTCTCGTAGATCAGCCCCAGCATTTT
TRBV2	TRBD1	.	TRBJ1-5	CASSGTGDQPQHF	TGTGCCAGCAGTGGGACAGGGGATCAGCCCCAGCATTTT
TRBV30	.	.	TRBJ1-2	CAWSVDILYGYTF	TGTGCCTGGAGCGTGGACATCCTGTATGGCTACACCTTC
TRBV28	TRBD1	.	TRBJ1-1	CASSAPGTENTEAFF	TGTGCCAGCAGTGCACCCGGGACAGAGAACACTGAAGCTTTCTTT
TRBV10-3	.	once	TRBJ1-1	CAIGTTGTLQGAAFF	TGTGCCATCGGGACAACAGGGACCCTGCAAGGGGCTGCTTTCTTT
TRBV19	TRBD1	.	TRBJ2-7	CASSPYPTDRVVGEQYF	TGTGCCAGTAGTCCTTACCCCACCGACAGGGTGGTCGGCGAGCAGTACTTC
TRBV4-2	TRBD1	.	TRBJ1-3	CASSQSQGAAGNTIYF	TGTGCCAGCAGCCAATCACAGGGGGCCGCTGGAAACACCATATATTTT
TRBV7-2	.	.	TRBJ1-5	CASSYRRGQPQHF	TGTGCCAGCAGCTACCGTCGGGGGCAGCCCCAGCATTTT
TRBV3-1/TRBV3-2	.	.	TRBJ2-5	CASSKNSGETQYF	TGTGCCAGCAGCAAAAATAGCGGAGAGACCCAGTACTTC
TRBV5-1	TRBD1	.	TRBJ1-2	CASSVTGTGILNYYGYTF	TGCGCCAGCAGCGTTACCGGGACAGGGATATTGAATTACTATGGCTACACCTTC
TRBV6-5	TRBD1	.	TRBJ2-7	CASRDRGTYEQYF	TGTGCCAGCAGAGACAGGGGAACCTACGAGCAGTACTTC
TRBV4-2	.	.	TRBJ1-2	CASSPDDTSGYGYTF	TGTGCCAGCAGCCCAGACGACACGAGCGGCTATGGCTACACCTTC
TRBV2	.	.	TRBJ2-6	CASSAAGANVLTF	TGTGCCAGCAGTGCGGCTGGGGCCAACGTCCTGACTTTC
TRBV2	.	.	TRBJ2-5	CASRQGETQYF	TGTGCCAGCAGGCAAGGGGAAACCCAGTACTTC
TRBV19	.	.	TRBJ1-5	CASSVFTGSYQPQHF	TGTGCCAGTAGTGTTTTTACAGGGAGTTATCAGCCCCAGCATTTT
TRBV5-1	.	.	TRBJ2-2	CASSPGDQGGELFF	TGCGCCAGCAGCCCGGGGGATCAAGGCGGGGAGCTGTTTTTT
TRBV6-4	.	.	TRBJ1-6	CASSEKQGGGGSPLHF	TGTGCCAGCAGTGAAAAGCAAGGGGGTGGTGGTTCACCCCTCCACTTT
TRBV9	.	.	TRBJ1-1	CASSAPGGGSGTEAFF	TGTGCCAGCAGCGCCCCGGGGGGGGGTTCGGGAACTGAAGCTTTCTTT
TRBV4-1	.	few	TRBJ1-5	CASSQVDLGFSNQPQHF	TGCGCCAGCAGCCAAGTTGACCTAGGTTTTAGCAATCAGCCCCAGCATTTT
TRBV7-7	.	.	TRBJ2-2	CASSLGETPAGELFF	TGTGCCAGCAGCTTAGGGGAGACCCCGGCTGGGGAGCTGTTTTTT
TRBV12-3/TRBV12-4	.	.	TRBJ1-2	CASSAAGIYGYTF	TGTGCCAGCAGTGCGGCGGGGATCTATGGCTACACCTTC
TRBV5-1	TRBD1	.	TRBJ1-5	CASSQGTGSQPQHF	TGCGCCAGCAGCCAAGGGACAGGGTCTCAGCCCCAGCATTTT
TRBV2	.	.	TRBJ2-5	CASIRGSQETQYF	TGTGCCAGCATCCGGGGGAGTCAAGAGACCCAGTACTTC
TRBV28	TRBD1	.	TRBJ1-1	CASSSSGQGTTEAFF	TGTGCCAGCAGTTCCTCGGGACAGGGGACCACTGAAGCTTTCTTT
TRBV6-2/TRBV6-3	TRBD1	.	TRBJ1-1	CASSEPTGRTEAFF	TGTGCCAGCAGTGAGCCGACAGGGCGGACTGAAGCTTTCTTT
TRBV27	.	.	TRBJ1-1	CASSIRSGDTEAFF	TGTGCCAGCAGTATTCGTTCAGGTGATACTGAAGCTTTCTTT
TRBV4-1	TRBD2	few	TRBJ2-7	CASSQDEGLAGGPYEQYF	TGCGCCAGCAGCCAAGATGAAGGCTTAGCGGGGGGGCCCTACGAGCAGTACTTC
TRBV7-2	.	.	TRBJ2-3	CASSLVQAFTDTQYF	TGTGCCAGCAGCTTAGTACAGGCGTTCACAGATACGCAGTATTTT